This is a list of T cell receptor beta chains from one sample in a study of Ad26.COV2.S vaccination and SARS-CoV-2 variants. The assay was immunoSEQ multiplex PCR, and TCRdb's table has in-frame clones only and misses some. The table lists fewer than 150,000 clones, just over 85% of them singletons. The sample consisted of peripheral blood, taken after recovery from COVID-19. Every receptor here comes from a human donor who had recovered from COVID-19. Both conserved end residues are part of each CDR3. The D gene is left open where the match is weak. A clone size is listed for some rows: how often the clone was seen (once, few, many), or a class if it is expanded.

D gene,clone size,V gene,J gene,CDR3 DNA,CDR3 protein
TRBD1,-,TRBV7-8,TRBJ1-5,TGTGCCAGCAGCTTTCGTACCAGACAGGGGCCGTTAAGGGATCAGCCCCAGCATTTT,CASSFRTRQGPLRDQPQHF
-,-,TRBV7-2,TRBJ2-7,TGTGCCAGCAGCCGTGGGGGTTCAGGGTCGTTCGGCTACGAGCAGTACTTC,CASSRGGSGSFGYEQYF
-,-,TRBV4-1,TRBJ2-1,TGCGCCAGCAGCCAAGAAGTCTCAGACAATGAGCAGTTCTTC,CASSQEVSDNEQFF
-,once,TRBV12-3/TRBV12-4,TRBJ1-1,TGTGCCAGCAGTTTAGACAGGGTCACTGAAGCTTTCTTT,CASSLDRVTEAFF
-,-,TRBV27,TRBJ2-5,TGTGCCAGCAGTTCCCAAGAGACCCAGTACTTC,CASSSQETQYF
TRBD2,-,TRBV6-2/TRBV6-3,TRBJ2-3,TGTGCCAGCAGCCCAACTAGCGGGGGGGACTCGTATTTT,CASSPTSGGDSYF
TRBD2,once,TRBV6-2/TRBV6-3,TRBJ2-1,TGTGCCAGCAGTTACTTACAAGCGGGGGGCGTGTACAATGAGCAGTTCTTC,CASSYLQAGGVYNEQFF
-,-,TRBV5-4,TRBJ2-3,TGTGCCAGCAGCTCTAAGTCTAGCATAGATACGCAGTATTTT,CASSSKSSIDTQYF
TRBD1,-,TRBV2,TRBJ1-2,TGTGCCAGCAGGGTCGGGCGGGACAGGTCGTTATCCGGCTACACCTTC,CASRVGRDRSLSGYTF
-,-,TRBV19,TRBJ2-6,TGTGCCAGTAGTATAACAGCCTCTGGGGCCAACGTCCTGACTTTC,CASSITASGANVLTF
-,-,TRBV18,TRBJ2-1,TGTGCCAGCTCACACCTAGACAGCATATACAATGAGCAGTTCTTC,CASSHLDSIYNEQFF
TRBD2,once,TRBV4-3,TRBJ2-1,TGCGCCAGCAGCCAAGGGGCAGGACTAGCGGGGGGGAGCTCCTACAATGAGCAGTTCTTC,CASSQGAGLAGGSSYNEQFF
-,-,TRBV6-5,TRBJ1-1,TGTGCCAGCAGTTATGCAGCTAACACTGAAGCTTTCTTT,CASSYAANTEAFF
-,-,TRBV5-6,TRBJ2-3,TGTGCCAGCAGCTTGCGTCTCGTGGCAGATACGCAGTATTTT,CASSLRLVADTQYF
TRBD2,-,TRBV6-6,TRBJ2-3,TGTGCCAGCAGTTACTCGAGCGGGGGAGGAGATACGCAGTATTTT,CASSYSSGGGDTQYF
TRBD1,-,TRBV9,TRBJ2-7,TGTGCCAGCAGCGCCTACACAGGGGGCCCCTACGAGCAGTACTTC,CASSAYTGGPYEQYF
-,-,TRBV12-5,TRBJ1-1,TGTGCTAGTGGTCCGGAGAACATGAACACTGAAGCTTTCTTT,CASGPENMNTEAFF
-,-,TRBV28,TRBJ2-3,TGTGCCAGCAGTTTCCCCCCGGGAGATACGCAGTATTTT,CASSFPPGDTQYF
TRBD2,-,TRBV3-1/TRBV3-2,TRBJ2-7,TGTGCCAGCAGCCAAAGTGGGGGGGCCTACGAGCAGTACTTC,CASSQSGGAYEQYF
-,-,TRBV3-1/TRBV3-2,TRBJ2-1,TGTGCCAGCAGCAAGGGGGGAAGCTCCTACAATGAGCAGTTCTTC,CASSKGGSSYNEQFF
-,-,TRBV24-1,TRBJ2-7,TGTGCCACCAGTGATCCCGGGTTGCCCTACGAGCAGTACTTC,CATSDPGLPYEQYF
-,-,TRBV5-5,TRBJ1-6,TGTGCCAGCAGCACGGACAGCTCCTATAATTCACCCCTCCACTTT,CASSTDSSYNSPLHF
TRBD1,-,TRBV9,TRBJ2-5,TGTGCCAGCAGCGTAGCCATAGGACAGGGTCAAGAGACCCAGTACTTC,CASSVAIGQGQETQYF
-,-,TRBV5-5,TRBJ1-4,TGTGCCAGCAGCTTGGGGCAGGTTGGGGGTGAAAAACTGTTTTTT,CASSLGQVGGEKLFF